These T cell receptor beta chains were read from a single sample in a study of T cell responses to AZD1222 COVID-19 vaccine. Repertoires were generated with immunoSEQ multiplex PCR, while TCRdb's copy carries only in-frame clones and drops some. The table has about 140,000 clones, roughly 89% seen once. The material was peripheral blood, obtained on day 0 of AZD1222 vaccination. All receptors derive from an adult in good health. The CDR3 runs from the conserved cysteine through the conserved F or W. The D gene is left open where the match is weak. Rows may omit the clone size; those that give it use once, few, many or a size class.

clone_size: .
j_call: TRBJ2-7
d_call: .
v_call: TRBV6-5
cdr3_nt: TGTGCCAGCAGCCACAACCGGGGTCTTTACGAGCAGTACTTC
cdr3_aa: CASSHNRGLYEQYF

clone_size: once
j_call: TRBJ2-7
d_call: .
v_call: TRBV11-1
cdr3_nt: TGTGCCAGCAGCTTAGCTGCCCCGAGAGGTTTCGAGCAGTACTTC
cdr3_aa: CASSLAAPRGFEQYF

clone_size: .
j_call: TRBJ2-2
d_call: .
v_call: TRBV19
cdr3_nt: TGTGCCAGTACTCCCGACAGGTTACGATTCCCGAACACCGGGGAGCTGTTTTTT
cdr3_aa: CASTPDRLRFPNTGELFF

clone_size: .
j_call: TRBJ1-5
d_call: .
v_call: TRBV2
cdr3_nt: TGTGCCAGCAGCGAAGACAGAAACAATCAGCCCCAGCATTTT
cdr3_aa: CASSEDRNNQPQHF

clone_size: .
j_call: TRBJ2-2
d_call: TRBD2
v_call: TRBV3-1/TRBV3-2
cdr3_nt: TGTGCCAGCAGCCAAGCTCCAGCGGGAGTCGCCGGGGAGCTGTTTTTT
cdr3_aa: CASSQAPAGVAGELFF

clone_size: .
j_call: TRBJ2-1
d_call: TRBD2
v_call: TRBV11-3
cdr3_nt: TGTGCCAGCAGCTCTCGCGGCGGGGGGCTACCCTACAATGAGCAGTTCTTC
cdr3_aa: CASSSRGGGLPYNEQFF

clone_size: .
j_call: TRBJ1-1
d_call: .
v_call: TRBV6-5
cdr3_nt: TGTGCCAGCAAGGTCCGGGGAACCACTGAAGCTTTCTTT
cdr3_aa: CASKVRGTTEAFF

clone_size: once
j_call: TRBJ1-3
d_call: .
v_call: TRBV5-1
cdr3_nt: TGCGCCAGCAGCTTGGTCGCGGCGGCGTCTGGAAACACCATATATTTT
cdr3_aa: CASSLVAAASGNTIYF

clone_size: .
j_call: TRBJ2-1
d_call: .
v_call: TRBV5-1
cdr3_nt: TGCGCCAGCAGCTTACAGCTTAAGCTTGAGCAGTTCTTC
cdr3_aa: CASSLQLKLEQFF

clone_size: .
j_call: TRBJ2-7
d_call: .
v_call: TRBV29-1
cdr3_nt: TGCAGCGTTGTGGCTGACTACGAGCAGTACTTC
cdr3_aa: CSVVADYEQYF

clone_size: .
j_call: TRBJ1-1
d_call: .
v_call: TRBV5-1
cdr3_nt: TGCGCCAGAAACCGGGACACTGAAGCTTTCTTT
cdr3_aa: CARNRDTEAFF

clone_size: .
j_call: TRBJ1-1
d_call: .
v_call: TRBV11-2
cdr3_nt: TGTGCCAGCAGCTTACGGTACGGTGTTGAAGCTTTCTTT
cdr3_aa: CASSLRYGVEAFF

clone_size: few
j_call: TRBJ1-3
d_call: .
v_call: TRBV10-3
cdr3_nt: TGTGCCAACGCAGCCGGGGGCTCTGGAAACACCATATATTTT
cdr3_aa: CANAAGGSGNTIYF

clone_size: .
j_call: TRBJ2-7
d_call: .
v_call: TRBV6-2/TRBV6-3
cdr3_nt: TGTGCCAGCAGTTATTCTGTGTGGGTCAGCTCCTACGAGCAGTACTTC
cdr3_aa: CASSYSVWVSSYEQYF

clone_size: .
j_call: TRBJ2-5
d_call: TRBD2
v_call: TRBV28
cdr3_nt: TGTGCCAGCACCCAAGCGGGGAAGACCCAGTACTTC
cdr3_aa: CASTQAGKTQYF

clone_size: .
j_call: TRBJ2-1
d_call: .
v_call: TRBV24-1
cdr3_nt: TGTGCCACCAGTGAAACTGCTCCTGGGGTCCATGAGCAGTTCTTC
cdr3_aa: CATSETAPGVHEQFF

clone_size: .
j_call: TRBJ1-2
d_call: .
v_call: TRBV12-3/TRBV12-4
cdr3_nt: TGTGCCAGCAGTCCCGGGAGGTATGGCTACACCTTC
cdr3_aa: CASSPGRYGYTF

clone_size: .
j_call: TRBJ1-2
d_call: TRBD1
v_call: TRBV13
cdr3_nt: TGTGCCAGCAGCCCAGGGCGGACAGGGGAGGTTGGCTACACCTTC
cdr3_aa: CASSPGRTGEVGYTF

clone_size: .
j_call: TRBJ1-3
d_call: TRBD1
v_call: TRBV3-1/TRBV3-2
cdr3_nt: TGTGCCAGCCTTGACAGGGGTGTGAACACCATATATTTT
cdr3_aa: CASLDRGVNTIYF

clone_size: once
j_call: TRBJ1-2
d_call: TRBD1
v_call: TRBV19
cdr3_nt: TGTGCCAGTAAAACCGGGACAGGGGTCTATGGCTACACCTTC
cdr3_aa: CASKTGTGVYGYTF

clone_size: .
j_call: TRBJ2-3
d_call: .
v_call: TRBV19
cdr3_nt: TGTGCCAGTAGTATAGATGGGACGGTCCTGAACACAGATACGCAGTATTTT
cdr3_aa: CASSIDGTVLNTDTQYF

clone_size: .
j_call: TRBJ2-7
d_call: .
v_call: TRBV9
cdr3_nt: TGTGCCAGCAGCGTAACCGATCAGCCCTACGAGCAGTACTTC
cdr3_aa: CASSVTDQPYEQYF

clone_size: .
j_call: TRBJ1-2
d_call: TRBD1
v_call: TRBV7-9
cdr3_nt: TGTGCCAGCAGCTTTGGCGAGGGGGCGGGCTATGGCTACACCTTC
cdr3_aa: CASSFGEGAGYGYTF

clone_size: .
j_call: TRBJ2-3
d_call: .
v_call: TRBV29-1
cdr3_nt: TGCAGCGGTCACCTAGGGCGAGATACGCAGTATTTT
cdr3_aa: CSGHLGRDTQYF

clone_size: .
j_call: TRBJ2-1
d_call: TRBD2
v_call: TRBV7-2
cdr3_nt: TGTGCCAGCAGAACTAGCGGGAGCCAGGGTGAGCAGTTCTTC
cdr3_aa: CASRTSGSQGEQFF

clone_size: .
j_call: TRBJ1-5
d_call: TRBD1
v_call: TRBV29-1
cdr3_nt: TGCAGCGCGCAGGGGGACAATCAGCCCCAGCATTTT
cdr3_aa: CSAQGDNQPQHF

clone_size: .
j_call: TRBJ1-4
d_call: TRBD1
v_call: TRBV6-5
cdr3_nt: TGTGCCAGCGGACAGGGGTCTAATGAAAAACTGTTTTTT
cdr3_aa: CASGQGSNEKLFF

clone_size: .
j_call: TRBJ2-5
d_call: .
v_call: TRBV19
cdr3_nt: TGTGCCAGTAGTATTGGGGTTTTAGAAGAGACCCAGTACTTC
cdr3_aa: CASSIGVLEETQYF

clone_size: .
j_call: TRBJ1-5
d_call: .
v_call: TRBV24-1
cdr3_nt: TGTGCCACCATGGCAGGGGAGGGCAATCAGCCCCAGCATTTT
cdr3_aa: CATMAGEGNQPQHF

clone_size: .
j_call: TRBJ2-4
d_call: .
v_call: TRBV29-1
cdr3_nt: TGCAGCGTTGTTGGCCGACAAGCCAAAAACATTCAGTACTTC
cdr3_aa: CSVVGRQAKNIQYF

clone_size: .
j_call: TRBJ1-6
d_call: .
v_call: TRBV21-1
cdr3_nt: TGTGCCAGCAGCAACCCGATCCGGGACAGGGTTTATAATTCACCCCTCCACTTT
cdr3_aa: CASSNPIRDRVYNSPLHF

clone_size: .
j_call: TRBJ2-7
d_call: TRBD1
v_call: TRBV6-5
cdr3_nt: TGTGCCAGCAGTTACTCGAGCTCAGGGGGCAGACTCGAGCAGTACTTC
cdr3_aa: CASSYSSSGGRLEQYF

clone_size: .
j_call: TRBJ2-2
d_call: .
v_call: TRBV19
cdr3_nt: TGTGCCAGTAGTATTGGTACCGGGGAGCTGTTTTTT
cdr3_aa: CASSIGTGELFF

clone_size: .
j_call: TRBJ2-7
d_call: .
v_call: TRBV7-8
cdr3_nt: TGTGCCAGCAGCTCAACCGGGAAAACCTACGAGCAGTACTTC
cdr3_aa: CASSSTGKTYEQYF

clone_size: .
j_call: TRBJ1-2
d_call: .
v_call: TRBV3-1/TRBV3-2
cdr3_nt: TGTGCCAGCAGCCCCATTGGGAGAGCTAACTATGGCTACACCTTC
cdr3_aa: CASSPIGRANYGYTF

clone_size: .
j_call: TRBJ2-2
d_call: .
v_call: TRBV18
cdr3_nt: TGTGCCAGCTCACCACGCCCTGGCACCGGGGAGCTGTTTTTT
cdr3_aa: CASSPRPGTGELFF

clone_size: .
j_call: TRBJ2-1
d_call: TRBD1
v_call: TRBV10-3
cdr3_nt: TGTGCCACCGGGACAGGAGGCTACAATGAGCAGTTCTTC
cdr3_aa: CATGTGGYNEQFF

clone_size: .
j_call: TRBJ2-3
d_call: .
v_call: TRBV28
cdr3_nt: TGTGCCAGCAGTTTGTCAGGGAATACGCAGTATTTT
cdr3_aa: CASSLSGNTQYF

clone_size: .
j_call: TRBJ2-7
d_call: TRBD2
v_call: TRBV28
cdr3_nt: TGTGCCAGCAGTTCCCTTTGGCGGGGGGGCCAGTACGAGCAGTACTTC
cdr3_aa: CASSSLWRGGQYEQYF

clone_size: .
j_call: TRBJ1-2
d_call: .
v_call: TRBV3-1/TRBV3-2
cdr3_nt: TGTGCCAGCAGCCAAGGGGGCCCTGTGGCAGGGAAGGTCTACACCTTC
cdr3_aa: CASSQGGPVAGKVYTF

clone_size: .
j_call: TRBJ2-5
d_call: TRBD1
v_call: TRBV5-1
cdr3_nt: TGCGCCAGCAGCTTGGGGGACAGGGATCAAGAGACCCAGTACTTC
cdr3_aa: CASSLGDRDQETQYF

clone_size: .
j_call: TRBJ2-7
d_call: .
v_call: TRBV21-1
cdr3_nt: TGTGCCAGCAGCAAAGATTCGGGCAGGGAGGGGTCCGAGCAGTACTTC
cdr3_aa: CASSKDSGREGSEQYF

clone_size: .
j_call: TRBJ2-7
d_call: .
v_call: TRBV6-1
cdr3_nt: TGTGCCAGCAGTGAAGGGGTTGGTTCCGAGCAGTACTTC
cdr3_aa: CASSEGVGSEQYF

clone_size: .
j_call: TRBJ1-5
d_call: .
v_call: TRBV5-1
cdr3_nt: TGCGCCAGCAGCAAGGACGCAGGTCCCAATCAGCCCCAGCATTTT
cdr3_aa: CASSKDAGPNQPQHF

clone_size: .
j_call: TRBJ1-1
d_call: .
v_call: TRBV11-2
cdr3_nt: TGTGCCAGCAGCACCGCCGGCGGGGCGCTAGGCACTGAAGCTTTCTTT
cdr3_aa: CASSTAGGALGTEAFF

clone_size: .
j_call: TRBJ2-7
d_call: .
v_call: TRBV28
cdr3_nt: TGTGCCAGCAGTTTAGGCAGTTACTCCTACGAGCAGTACTTC
cdr3_aa: CASSLGSYSYEQYF

clone_size: once
j_call: TRBJ2-1
d_call: TRBD2
v_call: TRBV14
cdr3_nt: TGTGCCAGCAGCCAAGTTAGTGGGGGGACTAGCGGGGAGGCGTATCAGTTCTTC
cdr3_aa: CASSQVSGGTSGEAYQFF

clone_size: .
j_call: TRBJ2-2
d_call: TRBD1
v_call: TRBV5-1
cdr3_nt: TGCGCCAGCAGCCCGACGACAGGGTTTAGCGGGGAGCTGTTTTTT
cdr3_aa: CASSPTTGFSGELFF

clone_size: .
j_call: TRBJ1-5
d_call: .
v_call: TRBV19
cdr3_nt: TGTGCCAGTAGTATAGTCCATGGACTGAGCAATCAGCCCCAGCATTTT
cdr3_aa: CASSIVHGLSNQPQHF

clone_size: .
j_call: TRBJ1-2
d_call: .
v_call: TRBV6-5
cdr3_nt: TGTGCCAGCAGTTACACCCTAGGTCTTACCCAGTCTGGCTACACCTTC
cdr3_aa: CASSYTLGLTQSGYTF

clone_size: .
j_call: TRBJ2-5
d_call: .
v_call: TRBV2
cdr3_nt: TGTGCCAGCTTAGCGGAGACCCAGTACTTC
cdr3_aa: CASLAETQYF

clone_size: once
j_call: TRBJ1-4
d_call: .
v_call: TRBV5-5
cdr3_nt: TGTGCCAGCAGCGGTGGGGGATTTAGTGAAAAACTGTTTTTT
cdr3_aa: CASSGGGFSEKLFF

clone_size: .
j_call: TRBJ2-7
d_call: .
v_call: TRBV28
cdr3_nt: TGTGCCAGCAGTTTAGAACGGGATAGGAGGTACTTC
cdr3_aa: CASSLERDRRYF